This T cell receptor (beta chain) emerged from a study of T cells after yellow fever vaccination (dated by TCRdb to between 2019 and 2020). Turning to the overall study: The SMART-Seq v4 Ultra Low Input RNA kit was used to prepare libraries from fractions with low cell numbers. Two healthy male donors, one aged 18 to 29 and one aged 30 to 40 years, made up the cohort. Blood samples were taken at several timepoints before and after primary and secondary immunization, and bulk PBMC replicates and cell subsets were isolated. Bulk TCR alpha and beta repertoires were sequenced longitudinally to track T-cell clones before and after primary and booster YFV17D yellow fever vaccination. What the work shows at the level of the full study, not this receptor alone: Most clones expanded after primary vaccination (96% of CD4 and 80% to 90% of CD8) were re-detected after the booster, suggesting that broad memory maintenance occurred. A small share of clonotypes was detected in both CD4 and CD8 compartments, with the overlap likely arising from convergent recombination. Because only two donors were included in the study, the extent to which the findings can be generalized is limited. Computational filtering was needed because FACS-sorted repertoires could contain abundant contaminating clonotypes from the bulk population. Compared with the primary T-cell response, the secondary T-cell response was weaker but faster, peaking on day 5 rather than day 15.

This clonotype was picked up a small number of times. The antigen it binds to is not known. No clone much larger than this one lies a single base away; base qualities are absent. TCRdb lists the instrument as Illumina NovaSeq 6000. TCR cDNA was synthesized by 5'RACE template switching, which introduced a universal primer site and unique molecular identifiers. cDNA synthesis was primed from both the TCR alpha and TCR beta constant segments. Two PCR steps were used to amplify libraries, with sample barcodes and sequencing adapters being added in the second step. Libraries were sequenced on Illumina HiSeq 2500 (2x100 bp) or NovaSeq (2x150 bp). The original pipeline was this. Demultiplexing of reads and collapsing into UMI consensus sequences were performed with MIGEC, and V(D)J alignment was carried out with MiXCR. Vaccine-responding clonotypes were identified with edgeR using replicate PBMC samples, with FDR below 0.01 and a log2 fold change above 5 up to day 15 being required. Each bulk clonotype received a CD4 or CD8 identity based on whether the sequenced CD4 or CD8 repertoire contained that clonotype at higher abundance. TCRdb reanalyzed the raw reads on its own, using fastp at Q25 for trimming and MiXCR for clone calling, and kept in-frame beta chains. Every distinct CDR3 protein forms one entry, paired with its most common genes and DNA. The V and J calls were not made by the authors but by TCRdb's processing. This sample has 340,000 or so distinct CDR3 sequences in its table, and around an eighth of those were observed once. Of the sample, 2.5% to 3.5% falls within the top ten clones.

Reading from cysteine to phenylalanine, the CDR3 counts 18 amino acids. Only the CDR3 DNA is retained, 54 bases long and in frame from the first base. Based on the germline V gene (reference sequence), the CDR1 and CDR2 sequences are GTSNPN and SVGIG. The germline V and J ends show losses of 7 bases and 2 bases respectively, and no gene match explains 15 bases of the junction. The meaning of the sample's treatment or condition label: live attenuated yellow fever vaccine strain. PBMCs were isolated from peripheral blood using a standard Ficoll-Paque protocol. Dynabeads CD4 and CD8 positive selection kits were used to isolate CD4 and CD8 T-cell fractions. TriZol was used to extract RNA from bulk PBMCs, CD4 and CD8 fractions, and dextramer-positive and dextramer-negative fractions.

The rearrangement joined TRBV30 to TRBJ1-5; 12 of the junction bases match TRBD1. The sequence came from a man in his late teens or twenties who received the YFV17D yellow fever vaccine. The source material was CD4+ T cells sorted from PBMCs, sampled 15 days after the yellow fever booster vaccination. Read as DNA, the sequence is TGTGCCTACCTGGACCGGGACAGGGGGCGAGAGGGCAATCAGCCCCAGCATTTT. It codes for CAYLDRDRGREGNQPQHF.